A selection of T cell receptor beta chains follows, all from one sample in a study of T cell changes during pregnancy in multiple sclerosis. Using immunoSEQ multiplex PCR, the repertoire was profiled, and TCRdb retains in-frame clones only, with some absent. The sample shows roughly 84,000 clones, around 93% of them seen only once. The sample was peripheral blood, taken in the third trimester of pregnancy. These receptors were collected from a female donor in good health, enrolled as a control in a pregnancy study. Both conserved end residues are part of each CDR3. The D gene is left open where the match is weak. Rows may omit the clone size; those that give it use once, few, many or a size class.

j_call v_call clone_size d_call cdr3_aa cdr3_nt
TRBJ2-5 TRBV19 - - CALQGPGKETQYF TGTGCCCTACAGGGCCCAGGGAAGGAGACCCAGTACTTC
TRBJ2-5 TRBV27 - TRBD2 CASSLLGLAGEETQYF TGTGCCAGCAGTTTGTTGGGACTAGCGGGAGAAGAGACCCAGTACTTC
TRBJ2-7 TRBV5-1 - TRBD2 CASSLVALGGNEQYF TGCGCCAGCAGCTTGGTCGCGTTGGGGGGGAACGAGCAGTACTTC
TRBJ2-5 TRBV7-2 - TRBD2 CASSLRGGSRETQYF TGTGCCAGCAGCTTACGGGGCGGGAGCCGGGAGACCCAGTACTTC
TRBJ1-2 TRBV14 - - CASSGGGTGNGYTF TGTGCCAGCAGCGGAGGAGGTACAGGGAACGGCTACACCTTC
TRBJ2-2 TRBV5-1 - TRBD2 CASSFTAGEDTGELFF TGCGCCAGCAGCTTTACGGCGGGAGAGGATACCGGGGAGCTGTTTTTT
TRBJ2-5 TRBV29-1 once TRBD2 CSVGYLAGSETQYF TGCAGCGTTGGGTACCTAGCGGGGTCAGAGACCCAGTACTTC
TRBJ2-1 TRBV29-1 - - CSVESRDSYNEQFF TGCAGCGTTGAAAGCAGGGACTCCTACAATGAGCAGTTCTTC
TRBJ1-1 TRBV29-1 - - CSVEHGTHGGAFF TGCAGCGTTGAGCACGGGACTCATGGAGGAGCTTTCTTT
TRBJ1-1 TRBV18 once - CASSPVQGGTEAFF TGTGCCAGCTCCCCCGTACAGGGAGGGACTGAAGCTTTCTTT
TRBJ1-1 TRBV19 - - CASSVRGAEAFF TGTGCCAGTAGTGTTCGGGGGGCTGAAGCTTTCTTT
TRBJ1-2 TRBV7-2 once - CASSSQAGVYGYTF TGTGCCAGCAGCTCCCAGGCAGGGGTCTATGGCTACACCTTC
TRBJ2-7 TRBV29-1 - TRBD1 CSVRQGNSYEQYF TGCAGTGTAAGACAGGGAAACTCCTACGAGCAGTACTTC
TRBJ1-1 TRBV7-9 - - CASSAAVNRETEAFF TGTGCCAGCAGCGCCGCAGTTAACAGGGAGACTGAAGCTTTCTTT
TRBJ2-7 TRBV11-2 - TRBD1 CASSLDGTGQYEQYF TGTGCCAGCAGCTTAGATGGGACAGGGCAATACGAGCAGTACTTC